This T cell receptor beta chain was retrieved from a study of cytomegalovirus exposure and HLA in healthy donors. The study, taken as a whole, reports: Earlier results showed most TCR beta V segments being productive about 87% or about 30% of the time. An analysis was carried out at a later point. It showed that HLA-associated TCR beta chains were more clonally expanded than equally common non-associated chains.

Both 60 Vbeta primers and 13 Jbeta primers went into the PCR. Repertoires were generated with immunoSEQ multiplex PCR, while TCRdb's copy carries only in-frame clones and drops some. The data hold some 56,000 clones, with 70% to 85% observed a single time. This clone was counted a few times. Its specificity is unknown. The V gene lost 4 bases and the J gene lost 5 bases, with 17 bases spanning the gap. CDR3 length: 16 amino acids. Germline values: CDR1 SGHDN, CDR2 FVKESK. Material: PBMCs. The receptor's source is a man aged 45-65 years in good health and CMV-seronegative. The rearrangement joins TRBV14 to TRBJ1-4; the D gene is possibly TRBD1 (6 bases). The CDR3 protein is CASSPRKTGANEKLFF. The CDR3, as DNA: TGTGCCAGCAGCCCCAGGAAGACAGGTGCAAATGAAAAACTGTTTTTT.